The rows below give T cell receptor beta chains drawn from one sample of a study of blood T cells in healthy people across ages. A single record per CDR3 protein comes from TCRdb applying MiXCR to the 5' RACE reads. Among approximately 730,000 distinct CDR3 sequences, 40% to 45% were seen once, and the ten largest hold 20% to 25%. Sequencing used blood. The source of these receptors is a woman in her sixties in good health. CDR3s include the opening cysteine and the closing phenylalanine or tryptophan. Each record gives: J gene, D gene, V gene, clone size, CDR3 DNA, CDR3 protein. The D gene is left open where the match is weak. A clone size is listed for some rows: how often the clone was seen (once, few, many), or a class if it is expanded.

TRBJ2-3,TRBD2,TRBV28,NA,TGTGTCAGCAGTTTAGATTCGGCGGGAGTCGCAGATACGCAGTATTTT,CVSSLDSAGVADTQYF
TRBJ1-1,NA,TRBV27,NA,TGTGCCAGCAGTCCGACAGTGATGAACACTGAAGCTTTCTTT,CASSPTVMNTEAFF
TRBJ1-2,NA,TRBV7-2,NA,TGTGCCCGCAGCTTTGGGGGTTCCTTCCTCGGCTACACCTTC,CARSFGGSFLGYTF
TRBJ2-1,NA,TRBV21-1,many,TGTGCCAGCAGCGAACCTCAGGGGACGCATTACAATGAGCAGTTCTTC,CASSEPQGTHYNEQFF
TRBJ2-7,NA,TRBV5-1,NA,TGCGCCAGCAGCAAAGAGACAGGGAGGTACGAGCAGTACTTC,CASSKETGRYEQYF
TRBJ2-5,TRBD2,TRBV5-8,few,TGTGCCAGCAGCCCGTGGACTAGCGGGGGGCAGGAGACCCAGTACTTC,CASSPWTSGGQETQYF
TRBJ2-7,TRBD2,TRBV7-2,NA,TGTGCCAGCAGCTTGGGACTAGCGGGAGATCATCCGTACTTC,CASSLGLAGDHPYF
TRBJ2-1,TRBD2,TRBV28,NA,TGTGCCAGCAGCCCTCAACTAGGTCTAGCGGGGACCAATGAGCAGTTCTTC,CASSPQLGLAGTNEQFF
TRBJ1-5,NA,TRBV29-1,NA,TGCAGCGTCACCGGCACTGATCAGCCCCAGCATTTT,CSVTGTDQPQHF
TRBJ1-5,NA,TRBV15,NA,TGTGCCACCAGGGAGGTTAGCAATCAGCCCCAGCATTTT,CATREVSNQPQHF
TRBJ2-3,NA,TRBV6-6,NA,TGTGCCAGCAGTTACGGTCTAGAGGAATCCCTGAAGCAGTATTTT,CASSYGLEESLKQYF
TRBJ2-5,NA,TRBV2,NA,TGTGCCAGCAGTGAATTAGGAGGGTGGGAGACCCAGTACTTC,CASSELGGWETQYF
TRBJ2-1,NA,TRBV14,NA,TGTGCCAGCAGCCAAGGGGGCTTATACGATGAGCAGTTCTTC,CASSQGGLYDEQFF
TRBJ2-3,NA,TRBV10-3,NA,TGTGCCATCAGTCCTAGGGACGTCTCAGATACGCAGTATTTT,CAISPRDVSDTQYF
TRBJ1-2,NA,TRBV20-1,NA,TGCAGTGCTAGAGAGCTACAGGGTCACTATGGCTACACCTTC,CSARELQGHYGYTF
TRBJ1-5,NA,TRBV6-1,few,TGTGCCAGCAGCCCCCCAACGGGCAGGAGGGACGATCAGCCCCAGCATTTT,CASSPPTGRRDDQPQHF
TRBJ2-5,TRBD1,TRBV14,few,TGTGCCAGCAGCCCCCCGGACAGGGGGAGTCGGGAGACCCAGTACTTC,CASSPPDRGSRETQYF
TRBJ2-7,NA,TRBV4-2,many,TGTGCCAGCAGCCAAGATCTCCGAACGGGCATCCCGAGCTCCTACGAGCAGTACTTC,CASSQDLRTGIPSSYEQYF
TRBJ1-4,NA,TRBV7-2,NA,TGTGCCAGCAGCTACGGGGGCCCCAATGAAAAACTGTTTTTT,CASSYGGPNEKLFF
TRBJ2-7,NA,TRBV28,NA,TGTGCCACTATAGGCGGCTACGAGCAGTACTTC,CATIGGYEQYF
TRBJ2-5,TRBD2,TRBV10-3,many,TGTGCCATTAACACTAGAGCGGGGAACCAAGAGACCCAGTACTTC,CAINTRAGNQETQYF
TRBJ2-6,NA,TRBV7-6,few,TGTGCCAGCAGCTCAATCCTACAGGGAGGGGCTGGGGCCAACGTCCTGACTTTC,CASSSILQGGAGANVLTF
TRBJ2-3,NA,TRBV5-1,few,TGCGCCAGCAGCTCAGTCCCGGGACCATTGTACACAGATACGCAGTATTTT,CASSSVPGPLYTDTQYF
TRBJ1-2,NA,TRBV20-1,NA,TGCAGTGCTCGACTCAGGGGTATTGACTATGGCTACACCTTC,CSARLRGIDYGYTF
TRBJ2-3,NA,TRBV12-3/TRBV12-4,once,TGTGCCAGCACCTATTCGGAGACAGATACGCAGTATTTT,CASTYSETDTQYF
TRBJ2-1,TRBD1,TRBV20-1,NA,TGCTGGTCCCGGGACAGCCACAATGAGCAGTTCTTC,CWSRDSHNEQFF
TRBJ1-4,NA,TRBV18,NA,TGTGCCGGCTCACCACCGAGTGCTGGGGGTGAAAAACTGTTTTTT,CAGSPPSAGGEKLFF
TRBJ2-1,NA,TRBV6-2/TRBV6-3,many,TGTGCCAGCAGTTACGGGGGGCGAGAGCAGTTCTTC,CASSYGGREQFF
TRBJ1-2,TRBD1,TRBV3-1,NA,TGTGCCAGCAGCCATTCAGGGGGGGAATCCTATGGCTACACCTTC,CASSHSGGESYGYTF
TRBJ2-7,TRBD1,TRBV27,NA,TGTGCCAGCAGTTCCACGGACAGGGGCCACGAGCAGTACTTC,CASSSTDRGHEQYF
TRBJ2-3,NA,TRBV11-2,few,TGTGCCAGAAGAACCGGGACGGCGGATACGCAGTATTTT,CARRTGTADTQYF
TRBJ2-7,TRBD2,TRBV5-1,NA,TGCGCCAGCAGCTTGACGACTAGCGGGGGGTCGTACGAGCAGTACTTC,CASSLTTSGGSYEQYF
TRBJ1-2,NA,TRBV6-1,NA,TGTGCCAGCAGTGAACAGGTGGGGTATGGCTACACCTTC,CASSEQVGYGYTF
TRBJ2-1,NA,TRBV9,NA,TGTGCCAGCAGCGGTGTACCAGCCCCCCGCAATGAGCAGTTCTTC,CASSGVPAPRNEQFF
TRBJ2-5,NA,TRBV12-3/TRBV12-4,many,TGTGCCAGCAGTCGACAACAGGGTCGAGAGACCCAGTACTTC,CASSRQQGRETQYF
TRBJ2-1,TRBD2,TRBV11-1,many,TGTGCCAGCAGCGCGGGACTAGCGGGTATCAAGCAGTTCTTC,CASSAGLAGIKQFF
TRBJ2-7,NA,TRBV18,NA,TGTGCCAGCTCACCCTCGCCAATTGAGGAGCAGTACTTC,CASSPSPIEEQYF
TRBJ1-1,TRBD1,TRBV5-1,many,TGTGCCAGCAGCCTAGGGACAGCGAACACTGAAGCTTTCTTT,CASSLGTANTEAFF
TRBJ2-7,NA,TRBV9,few,TGTGCCAGCAGCGTAGTGGGGGCGGGCGAGCAGTACTTC,CASSVVGAGEQYF
TRBJ2-1,TRBD2,TRBV5-1,NA,TGCGCCAGCAGCACTAGCGGGGGGCGTTCCTACAATGAGCAGTTCTTC,CASSTSGGRSYNEQFF
TRBJ2-7,NA,TRBV24-1,few,TGTGCCACCAGTGACAGCTACGAGCAGTACTTC,CATSDSYEQYF
TRBJ2-5,NA,TRBV6-2/TRBV6-3,NA,TGTGCCAGCAGGCGGCGCTTCGACGCGGAGACCCAGTACTTC,CASRRRFDAETQYF
TRBJ2-1,NA,TRBV11-2,NA,TGTGCCAGCAGCTTAGGGGGGACACAGAATGAGCAGTTCTTC,CASSLGGTQNEQFF
TRBJ1-1,TRBD1,TRBV7-3,NA,TGTGCCAGCAGCTCTGGACAGGGGGCGGGTGGCACTGAAGCTTTCTTT,CASSSGQGAGGTEAFF
TRBJ2-3,TRBD2,TRBV7-2,NA,TGTGCCAGCAGCTTAGATGGGGGGACTAGCGCGGCTACGCAGTATTTT,CASSLDGGTSAATQYF
TRBJ1-6,TRBD1,TRBV7-9,NA,TGTGCCAGCAGTTCCGACAGGGGTACTTCACCCCCCCACTTT,CASSSDRGTSPPHF
TRBJ2-5,TRBD2,TRBV19,NA,TGTGCCACTAGCGGACAAGAGACCCAGTACTTC,CATSGQETQYF
TRBJ1-5,TRBD1,TRBV29-1,NA,TGCAGCGTTGGCAAGGGGACAGGTCAGCCCCAGCATTTT,CSVGKGTGQPQHF
TRBJ2-1,NA,TRBV20-1,NA,TGCAGTGCCGCCTCGAGCCGCCGGGCTCACAATGAGCAGTTCTTC,CSAASSRRAHNEQFF
TRBJ2-7,TRBD2,TRBV12-5,NA,TGTGCTAGTGGTTTGGTCGGACTAGCGGCGGACAATGAGCAGTACTTC,CASGLVGLAADNEQYF